A selection of T cell receptor beta chains follows, all from one sample in a study of T cells after yellow fever vaccination. TCRdb passed the 5' RACE reads through MiXCR, listing each CDR3 protein once. The sample holds around 260,000 distinct CDR3 sequences, around 5.3% seen once. Sequencing used CD4+ T cells sorted from PBMCs, obtained on the day of the yellow fever booster vaccination. The receptor source for this set is a man between 18 and 35 years old who received the YFV17D yellow fever vaccine. The CDR3 runs from the conserved cysteine through the conserved F or W.

V	J	CDR3
TRBV5-1	TRBJ2-5	CASSLGSGLAKETQYF
TRBV27	TRBJ2-7	CASSSRLHVHEQYF
TRBV27	TRBJ2-5	CASSEKYGTVQETQYF
TRBV10-3	TRBJ1-5	CAISEQRDQPQHF
TRBV29-1	TRBJ1-1	CSVEAGTLNTEAFF
TRBV4-3	TRBJ1-6	CASSQEPGTYNSPLHF
TRBV20-1	TRBJ2-3	CSARDSGGAGDTQYF
TRBV19	TRBJ1-3	CASRRMGGNSGNTIYF
TRBV18	TRBJ1-3	CASSPSVRFYSLGDTIYF
TRBV7-2	TRBJ2-5	CASSSGTSGGQGAEETQYF
TRBV20-1	TRBJ2-7	CSARDLGQGIYEQYF
TRBV18	TRBJ1-5	CASSPDSGNQPQHF
TRBV6-6	TRBJ1-3	CASTRGGSSSGNTIYF
TRBV12-3/TRBV12-4	TRBJ1-2	CASRPDVGVYGYTF
TRBV18	TRBJ1-4	CASSPTGVIEKLFF
TRBV6-5	TRBJ2-1	CASSYQPSGGNEQFF
TRBV5-1	TRBJ2-2	CASSNGGNTGELFF
TRBV29-1	TRBJ2-5	CSVRWAGAQETQYF
TRBV2	TRBJ2-5	CASSARDWETQYF
TRBV4-2	TRBJ2-2	CASSQGRGGATGELFF
TRBV7-2	TRBJ2-7	CASSFRQGGYEQYF
TRBV19	TRBJ2-3	CASSGGDGTDTQYF
TRBV5-1	TRBJ2-3	CASSLVGAAVGDTQYF
TRBV2	TRBJ2-7	CASKARQLGEQYF
TRBV5-6	TRBJ1-1	CASSLPEGMNTEAFF
TRBV7-2	TRBJ2-5	CASSAPSYVGTQYF
TRBV10-3	TRBJ2-1	CAISTGELYNEQFF
TRBV9	TRBJ1-1	CASSAAGGPMNTEAFF
TRBV25-1	TRBJ2-3	CASSATATDTQYF
TRBV5-8	TRBJ1-1	CASSFTGGLGAFF
TRBV12-3/TRBV12-4	TRBJ2-7	CASSFRTGSYEQYF
TRBV4-1	TRBJ1-1	CASSQGLLNTEAFF
TRBV12-3/TRBV12-4	TRBJ1-6	CASRAGSPLHF
TRBV10-3	TRBJ1-2	CAIHSRDRDYGYTF
TRBV6-2/TRBV6-3	TRBJ2-1	CASSLDRGTSGGQPRSYNEQFF
TRBV5-1	TRBJ1-1	CASSPSWAADEAFF
TRBV7-8	TRBJ2-5	CASSDRTGRETQYF
TRBV12-5	TRBJ1-1	CASGLVLGQGPLERTEAFF
TRBV18	TRBJ1-1	CASSYTNTEAFF
TRBV5-1	TRBJ1-6	CASSTRQGGNSPLHF
TRBV5-1	TRBJ1-1	CASSQGVGTEAFF
TRBV7-9	TRBJ2-7	CASSRGPNSYEQYF
TRBV12-3/TRBV12-4	TRBJ2-5	CASTTTGWKTQYF
TRBV5-1	TRBJ2-5	CASSLLGATQETQYF
TRBV18	TRBJ1-1	CASSNAGTEAFF
TRBV6-5	TRBJ2-4	CASSYSQENIQYF
TRBV5-4	TRBJ2-6	CASSLSGASSGANVLTF
TRBV5-1	TRBJ2-1	CASSVTGVRSYNEQFF
TRBV5-1	TRBJ1-1	CASSWEGNTEAFF
TRBV11-2	TRBJ1-4	CASSQQEFSEKLFF
TRBV12-3/TRBV12-4	TRBJ2-3	CASTTRWVERGVTDTQYF